The 14 T cell receptor beta chains given below trace back to one sample, sequenced in a study of blood T cells in healthy people across ages. Sample-barcoded 5' priming and a J-beta primer mix drove a second PCR of about 7 to 11 cycles. TCRdb analysed the 5' RACE reads with MiXCR anew, one entry per CDR3 protein. The table lists about a million distinct CDR3 sequences, roughly 47% of them singletons, with about a fifth in the top ten. Source material: blood. These receptor sequences come from a woman aged 55 to 70 in good health.

This clonotype was counted a few times. The chain links TRBV6-2 or TRBV6-3 to TRBJ2-1, with D unclear. V gave up 7 bases and J gave up 2 bases, with 18 bases separating them. Germline-derived CDR1 and CDR2 are MNHEY and SVGEGT. CDR3 length: 16 residues. The CDR3 nucleotides read TGTGCCAGCAACGTAGGCGACATGCGGCCCTACAATGAGCAGTTCTTC. Protein product: CASNVGDMRPYNEQFF.

The chain recombines TRBV28 with TRBJ2-3, with 14 bases that match TRBD2. V shed 6 bases and J 1 base; nucleotides not matched to a gene: 3. Germline V CDR1 and CDR2: MDHEN, SYDVKM. CDR3 length: 16 amino acids. CDR3 nucleotide sequence: TGTGCCAGCAGCGGGACTAGCGGGGGAGGCACAGATACGCAGTATTTT. This translates into CASSGTSGGGTDTQYF.

The table lists this clonotype with a few counts. This chain connects TRBV14 to TRBJ2-7; D tentatively reads TRBD1 or TRBD2 (6 bases each). The CDR3 length is 15 residues. Trimming shortened V by 5 bases and J by 5 bases, and 19 bases separated the two germline ends. The germline gives CDR1 SGHDN, CDR2 FVKESK. CDR3: CASSTNGGTIHEQYF. The CDR3 nucleotides are TGTGCCAGCAGCACCAACGGGGGCACGATCCACGAGCAGTACTTC.

V usage is TRBV7-2 and J usage is TRBJ1-1; D is ambiguous. Trimming removed 3 bases at V and 1 base at J, with 6 bases between. Germline loops: CDR1 SGHTA, CDR2 FQGNSA. CDR3 length: 13 residues. CDR3 region: CASSFNKNTEAFF. For the CDR3, the DNA is TGTGCCAGCAGCTTTAACAAGAACACTGAAGCTTTCTTT.

The chain is built from TRBV6-1 and TRBJ1-1, with TRBD1 identical over 9 bases. CDR1 is MNHNS and CDR2 is SASEGT in the germline V gene. CDR3 length: 12 amino acids. The V gene end was trimmed by 8 bases and the J gene end by 3 bases; junction bases not matched to a gene: 1. The chain's CDR3 is CASGDRDTEAFF. Written as DNA, the CDR3 is TGTGCCAGCGGGGACAGGGACACTGAAGCTTTCTTT.

A few counts support this clonotype. The J gene is TRBJ2-7, the V gene TRBV4-1, with D possibly being TRBD2 (6 bases). The CDR3 covers 18 residues. The V end was cut by 1 base, the J end by 6 bases, with 25 bases between. Germline assignment: CDR1 MGHRA and CDR2 YSYEKL. CDR3 in amino acids: CASSQGSPRALGRSEQYF. CDR3 DNA: TGCGCCAGCAGCCAAGGGAGCCCAAGAGCCTTAGGGAGGTCCGAGCAGTACTTC.

The V call is TRBV27, the J call TRBJ2-7; 8 bases align to TRBD1. Trimming at V came to 4 bases and at J to 3 bases, leaving 11 bases not matched to a gene. The germline V gene encodes CDR1 MNHEY and CDR2 SMNVEV (reference sequence). This CDR3 contains 16 residues. The CDR3 sequence is CASSSTGGPTVYEQYF. In DNA, the CDR3 is TGTGCCAGCAGTTCAACAGGGGGGCCCACCGTCTACGAGCAGTACTTC.

This clonotype was observed a handful of times. The chain couples TRBV20-1 to TRBJ2-1; TRBD1 agrees at 8 bases. V lost 3 bases to trimming and J lost 7 bases; unmatched junction nucleotides: 8. CDR1 is DFQATT, CDR2 SNEGSKA, per germline (reference sequence). This CDR3 is built from 14 residues. CDR3 in amino acids: CSASRDRGGNEQFF. For the CDR3, the DNA is TGCAGTGCTAGCCGAGACAGGGGTGGTAATGAGCAGTTCTTC.

This chain links TRBV29-1 with TRBJ2-1; TRBD1 or TRBD2 may be the D gene (5 bases each). Germline CDR1 and CDR2: SQVTM and ANQGSEA. V lost 6 bases, J lost 10 bases, and 19 bases lay in between. The CDR3 spans 13 residues. CDR3 in amino acids: CSVSGTPSYEQFF. The DNA for the CDR3 is TGCAGCGTCTCCGGGACCCCGTCCTACGAGCAGTTCTTC.

This rearrangement joins TRBV7-2 to TRBJ2-7; 10 nucleotides agree with TRBD2. The J segment lost 6 bases and the V segment lost 2 bases, leaving 7 bases of the junction unmatched. Germline-derived CDR1 and CDR2 are SGHTA and FQGNSA. The CDR3 loop spans 15 amino acids. The CDR3 region is CASSLFWTSGGEQYF. The DNA of the CDR3 is TGTGCCAGCAGCTTATTTTGGACTAGCGGCGGCGAGCAGTACTTC.

The chain combines TRBV11-3 with TRBJ2-3; 8 bases match TRBD2. V lost 5 bases and J lost 0; bases outside the gene matches: 7. This CDR3 has 16 residues. Germline CDR1 and CDR2: SGHNT and YENEEA. This chain's CDR3 is CASSLGRATSTDTQYF. The CDR3 DNA reads as TGTGCCAGCAGCCTCGGGAGGGCTACTAGCACAGATACGCAGTATTTT.

This chain uses TRBV10-3 with TRBJ2-3; 8 nucleotides align to TRBD1. This CDR3 is built from 13 residues. Germline CDR1 ENHRY, CDR2 SYGVKD. J lost 0 bases, V lost 10 bases, and 3 bases had no gene match. CDR3 DNA: TGTGCCACCCGACAGGGGAGCACAGATACGCAGTATTTT. Translated: CATRQGSTDTQYF.

This clonotype has only a few counts. The V call is TRBV20-1, the J call TRBJ2-7; unclear D gene. With 5 bases removed from V and 0 bases from J, the gap between germline ends came to 11 bases. This CDR3 spans 13 amino acids. Germline V lookup: CDR1 DFQATT, CDR2 SNEGSKA (reference sequence). In nucleotides, the CDR3 is TGCAGTGCTTCCCGACCGAGCTCCTACGAGCAGTACTTC. It is translated as CSASRPSSYEQYF.

The chain is built from TRBV18 and TRBJ2-7; the D gene could be TRBD1 or TRBD2 (5 bases each). V dropped 6 bases and J dropped 2 bases, with 20 bases sitting between them. The CDR3 is 16 amino acids. CDR1 is KGHSH, CDR2 LQKENI, per germline. The CDR3 DNA follows: TGTGCCAGCTCCCCTCAAAAGGGGCGGGTGGCCTACGAGCAGTACTTC. Protein: CASSPQKGRVAYEQYF.